This T cell receptor (beta chain) is from a study of identifying expanded T cells in peripheral blood. Sequenced by immunoSEQ multiplex PCR; TCRdb stores in-frame clones only, minus some. This table holds about 82,000 clones, roughly 90% found once. V dropped 2 bases and J dropped 2 bases, with 19 bases sitting between them. This CDR3 is 16 amino acids long. Germline CDR1 and CDR2: GTSNPN and SVGIG (reference sequence). The TCR sequence derives from a person aged 18-70 years in good health. The chain combines TRBV30 with TRBJ2-7; TRBD2 is a possible D gene (5 bases). Sequencing was performed on blood. The CDR3 coding sequence is TGTGCCTGGAGTCGGACCCGAGGGATTTTTCCCTACGAGCAGTACTTC. Translating it yields CAWSRTRGIFPYEQYF.